Each of the 29 T cell receptor beta chains below was sequenced from the same sample in a study of control samples from healthy donors and cancer patients. Sequencing was performed with immunoSEQ multiplex PCR; in TCRdb, only in-frame clones are kept and a portion is missing. The data contain 50,000 to 70,000 clones, over 75% of them seen just once; the ten biggest clones take up roughly 3.8%. The sequenced sample consisted of blood. Receptors were obtained from a man aged 50-59 years in good health.

The chain joins TRBV21-1 to TRBJ2-7; TRBD2 is taken as the D call from the table, unchecked against the DNA. TRBV21-1 is a pseudogene locus. The CDR3 has 18 residues. The CDR3 reads CASRSGKFRLAGYYEQYF. The CDR3 bases are TGTGCCAGCAGATCAGGGAAGTTTAGGCTAGCGGGGTACTACGAGCAGTACTTC.

The chain couples TRBV5-8 to TRBJ2-3; 7 bases align to TRBD1. The length of the CDR3 is 15 residues. Germline V lookup: CDR1 SGHTS, CDR2 YDEGEE. V lost 0 bases and J lost 1; bases outside the gene matches: 2. CDR3 nucleotides: TGTGCCAGCAGCTTGGAAACAGGGGGCACAGATACGCAGTATTTT. As protein: CASSLETGGTDTQYF.

The V and J genes are TRBV19 and TRBJ2-1, with 9 bases identical to TRBD2. In germline, CDR1 is LNHDA, CDR2 SQIVND (reference sequence). V trimming: 5 bases; J trimming: 7 bases; junction bases outside the gene matches: 9. The CDR3 length is 15 residues. This chain's CDR3 is CASSSGLALGNEQFF. The CDR3 nucleotides read TGTGCCAGTAGTTCGGGACTAGCTTTGGGGAATGAGCAGTTCTTC.

In this sample, this clone turned up once. The chain carries TRBV28 and TRBJ2-2; D not resolved. CDR1 is MDHEN and CDR2 is SYDVKM in the germline V gene. The CDR3 consists of 15 residues. V was shortened by 2 bases and J by 9 bases, with 16 bases between the two germline ends. The CDR3 is CASSLHSNKFRELFF. The CDR3 nucleotides read TGTGCCAGCAGTTTACATTCCAATAAATTCCGGGAGCTGTTTTTT. Complete variable domain (other parts from reference TRBV28 and TRBJ2-2): DVKVTQSSRYLVKRTGEKVFLECVQDMDHENMFWYRQDPGLGLRLIYFSYDVKMKEKGDIPEGYSVSREKKERFSLILESASTNQTSMYLCASSLHSNKFRELFFGEGSRLTVL.

The chain combines TRBV9 with TRBJ1-1, with no clear D. Germline CDR1 SGDLS, CDR2 YYNGEE. This CDR3 is built from 15 residues. The V end was cut by 3 bases, the J end by 6 bases, with 18 bases between. In nucleotides, the CDR3 is TGTGCCAGCAGCGGCGAAGGGTACACGGTTGCTGAAGCTTTCTTT. The encoded protein is CASSGEGYTVAEAFF.

The V call is TRBV7-2, the J call TRBJ2-4, with 8 bases matching TRBD2. The CDR3 is 13 amino acids. The V gene's germline CDR1 is SGHTA and CDR2 FQGNSA. V was pared by 2 bases and J by 7 bases, with 1 base of the junction left unmatched. CDR3 in DNA: TGTGCCAGCAGCTTAACTAGCGGCAACATTCAGTACTTC. Its translation: CASSLTSGNIQYF.

This clone was recorded a few times. The chain combines TRBV19 with TRBJ2-7, with 8 bases lining up with TRBD1. V gave up 0 bases and J gave up 3 bases; unmatched junction bases: 4. The length of the CDR3 is 15 residues. Germline assignment: CDR1 LNHDA and CDR2 SQIVND (reference sequence). In nucleotides, the CDR3 is TGTGCCAGTAGTATAGATGACAGGGGAGGCTACGAGCAGTACTTC. Its translation is CASSIDDRGGYEQYF. The whole variable domain, remainder taken from reference TRBV19 and TRBJ2-7, is DGGITQSPKYLFRKEGQNVTLSCEQNLNHDAMYWYRQDPGQGLRLIYYSQIVNDFQKGDIAEGYSVSREKKESFPLTVTSAQKNPTAFYLCASSIDDRGGYEQYFGPGTRLTVT.

The chain carries TRBV7-2 and TRBJ1-6; 9 bases agree with TRBD1. Germline lookup yields CDR1 SGHTA and CDR2 FQGNSA. Trimming removed 4 bases from V and 8 bases from J; junction bases left unmatched: 6. This CDR3 is 15 amino acids long. CDR3 nucleotides: TGTGCCAGCAGCTGGGGACAGGGCTTGGATTCACCCCTCCACTTT. Amino acids: CASSWGQGLDSPLHF.

The CDR3 nucleotides read TGTGCCAGTAGGAGACAGGGGAGGGATGAAAAACTGTTTTTT. This sequence encodes CASRRQGRDEKLFF. The V gene is TRBV19, the J gene TRBJ1-4, with TRBD1 matching 8 bases. V gave up 6 bases and J gave up 6 bases; unmatched junction bases: 6. The CDR3 runs to 14 residues. Germline V gene sequence: CDR1 LNHDA, CDR2 SQIVND (reference sequence).

This sequence joins TRBV6-5 and TRBJ2-7; D possibly uses TRBD1 or TRBD2 (5 bases each). With 6 bases removed from V and 6 bases from J, the gap between germline ends came to 15 bases. CDR1 is MNHEY, CDR2 SVGAGI, per germline. The CDR3 has 13 amino acids. The CDR3 coding sequence is TGTGCCAGCAGACGACGGGGCCTAGGCGAGCAGTACTTC. This gives the protein CASRRRGLGEQYF.

This rearrangement joins TRBV20-1 to TRBJ1-1, with D perhaps matching TRBD1 (5 bases). The germline V gene encodes CDR1 DFQATT and CDR2 SNEGSKA (reference sequence). V lost 5 bases, J lost 6 bases, and 10 bases lay in between. The CDR3 has 11 residues. The CDR3 spells CSAGDGSEAFF. The CDR3 DNA reads as TGCAGTGCTGGGGACGGTTCTGAAGCTTTCTTT.

This chain joins TRBV4-2 and TRBJ2-5; 7 bases match TRBD1. Trimming took 0 bases from V and 4 from J; bases not matched to a gene: 5. CDR3 length: 15 amino acids. Germline-derived CDR1 and CDR2 are LGHNA and YNFKEQ. The CDR3 is CASSQEDRVIETQYF. The CDR3 DNA reads as TGTGCCAGCAGCCAAGAAGACAGGGTAATAGAGACCCAGTACTTC.

V usage is TRBV9 and J usage is TRBJ2-3; D is ambiguous. The CDR3 is 16 residues long. Per germline, CDR1 SGDLS and CDR2 YYNGEE. With 0 bases removed from V and 3 bases from J, the gap between germline ends came to 14 bases. The CDR3 DNA follows: TGTGCCAGCAGCGTAGGAATAGGTAGCCTTACAGATACGCAGTATTTT. It encodes CASSVGIGSLTDTQYF.

The rearrangement links TRBV18 to TRBJ1-4; TRBD1 agrees at 8 bases. Trimming cost V 4 bases and J 5 bases; bases outside gene matches: 3. Germline V CDR1 and CDR2: KGHSH, LQKENI. This CDR3 has 14 amino acids. The CDR3, as DNA: TGTGCCAGCTCACTGGGACAGGCCAATGAAAAACTGTTTTTT. Its translation is CASSLGQANEKLFF.

This sequence joins TRBV11-3 and TRBJ2-1; a weak D match, TRBD2 (6 bases). CDR1 SGHNT and CDR2 YENEEA come from the germline V gene. Trimming cost V 5 bases and J 3 bases, with 17 bases left between them. The CDR3 covers 16 residues. CDR3 protein: CASSPGGRALYNEQFF. DNA of the CDR3: TGTGCCAGCAGCCCCGGGGGAAGGGCCCTCTACAATGAGCAGTTCTTC.

The chain links TRBV5-6 to TRBJ1-4; 8 bases map to TRBD1. Germline CDR1 SGHDT, CDR2 YYEEEE. The J segment lost 3 bases and the V segment lost 0 bases, leaving 7 bases of the junction unmatched. The CDR3 runs to 17 residues. The CDR3 DNA sequence: TGTGCCAGCAGCTTGGTTGGTGACAGGGGTGCTAATGAAAAACTGTTTTTT. Translation gives CASSLVGDRGANEKLFF.

This chain uses TRBV7-9 with TRBJ2-5, with D tentatively TRBD1 (5 bases). Trimming took off 5 bases at V and 4 bases at J, with 8 bases between the two ends. Germline-derived CDR1 and CDR2 are SEHNR and FQNEAQ (reference sequence). The CDR3 consists of 12 residues. CDR3 coding DNA: TGTGCCAGCAGCCATACAGGAGAGACCCAGTACTTC. This sequence encodes CASSHTGETQYF.

Written as DNA, the CDR3 is TGTGCCAGCAGTTACCCCACGGGGGGGATCGGCAATGAGCAGTTCTTC. Protein sequence: CASSYPTGGIGNEQFF. This chain connects TRBV6-2 or TRBV6-3 to TRBJ2-1; 8 bases line up with TRBD2. V lost 2 bases and J lost 6; bases outside the gene matches: 9. CDR1 and CDR2 from the germline V gene are MNHEY and SVGEGT. The CDR3 covers 16 residues.

The chain combines TRBV18 with TRBJ1-4, with 8 bases lining up with TRBD1. Trimming removed 3 bases from V and 5 bases from J; junction bases left unmatched: 2. Germline loops: CDR1 KGHSH, CDR2 LQKENI. The CDR3 consists of 14 residues. CDR3 in amino acids: CASSPGQANEKLFF. In DNA form, the CDR3 reads TGTGCCAGCTCACCGGGACAGGCAAATGAAAAACTGTTTTTT.

The chain joins TRBV2 to TRBJ2-3, with D maybe TRBD2 (7 bases). V was clipped by 6 bases and J by 3 bases, with 19 bases between them. The CDR3 consists of 16 residues. The V gene's germline CDR1 is SNHLY and CDR2 FYNNEI. CDR3 bases: TGTGCCAGCAGCCTCAAGGGGAGGGGGTCGACAGATACGCAGTATTTT. Its translation is CASSLKGRGSTDTQYF.

This chain connects TRBV11-2 to TRBJ2-7, with a possible D match to TRBD1 (5 bases). CDR3 size: 16 residues. CDR1 SGHAT and CDR2 FQNNGV come from the germline V gene. V dropped 1 base and J dropped 3 bases, with 16 bases sitting between them. The CDR3 DNA reads as TGTGCCAGCAGCTTAGGGACACCAAACCGCTTCTACGAGCAGTACTTC. Translated: CASSLGTPNRFYEQYF.

The genes are TRBV11-2 and TRBJ2-2, with D unclear. Trimming removed 2 bases from V and 3 bases from J, with 1 base in between. The CDR3 has 12 amino acids. CDR1 SGHAT and CDR2 FQNNGV come from the germline V gene. The CDR3 DNA is TGTGCCAGCAGCTTATACACCGGGGAGCTGTTTTTT. Translated: CASSLYTGELFF.

The rearrangement uses TRBV6-2 or TRBV6-3 and TRBJ2-7; D not certain. Germline-derived CDR1 and CDR2 are MNHEY and SVGEGT. The CDR3 is 13 amino acids. Trimming took off 2 bases at V and 3 bases at J, with 8 bases between the two ends. CDR3 DNA: TGTGCCAGCAGTTACGAAGGAAACTACGAGCAGTACTTC. Amino acids: CASSYEGNYEQYF.

This chain joins TRBV4-1 and TRBJ1-4; no firm D call. Per germline, CDR1 MGHRA and CDR2 YSYEKL. Trimming removed 6 bases from V and 6 bases from J, with 11 bases in between. The CDR3 loop spans 13 amino acids. The CDR3 loop is CASRLGEDEKLFF. The CDR3 DNA reads as TGCGCCAGCAGATTGGGAGAGGATGAAAAACTGTTTTTT.

The chain employs TRBV18 and TRBJ2-5; maybe TRBD2 (6 bases). Germline V CDR1 and CDR2: KGHSH, LQKENI. Trimming removed 3 bases at V and 4 bases at J, with 9 bases between. CDR3 length: 13 residues. CDR3 residues: CASSPTGRETQYF. DNA of the CDR3: TGTGCCAGCTCACCGACCGGGAGAGAGACCCAGTACTTC.

The chain combines TRBV24-1 with TRBJ1-5; the D is unclear. Germline V gives CDR1 KGHDR, CDR2 SFDVKD. Trimming left V 3 bases short and J 9 bases short, with 11 bases between. This CDR3 has 13 amino acids. DNA of the CDR3: TGTGCCACCAGTGATGAAACCCGGGGGCCCCAGCATTTT. It is translated as CATSDETRGPQHF.

A single count supports this clone. CDR3 sequence reads: CASSSWDEQFF. CDR3 bases: TGTGCCAGCAGTTCGTGGGATGAGCAGTTCTTC. J is TRBJ2-1 and V is TRBV12-3 or TRBV12-4; no reliable D call. The CDR3 length is 11 residues. The V end was cut by 4 bases, the J end by 8 bases, with 6 bases between.

The chain couples TRBV4-2 to TRBJ2-7; 15 bases map to TRBD2. The CDR3 is 14 amino acids. Germline CDR1 reads LGHNA; CDR2 reads YNFKEQ. The junction had 2 bases not matched to a gene; V was cut back by 5 bases and J by 6 bases. Here the CDR3 reads CASSEGLAGGEQYF. Here the CDR3 DNA reads TGTGCCAGCAGCGAGGGACTAGCGGGAGGCGAGCAGTACTTC.

V is TRBV27 and J is TRBJ2-4; D tentatively reads TRBD1 or TRBD2 (5 bases each). V was clipped by 6 bases and J by 5 bases, with 17 bases between them. The CDR3 runs 15 residues. Germline assignment: CDR1 MNHEY and CDR2 SMNVEV (reference sequence). CDR3 bases: TGTGCCAGCAGGGACTGGACATTCCGGGAAAACATTCAGTACTTC. Its protein is CASRDWTFRENIQYF.